This TCR beta chain was profiled in a study of Ad26.COV2.S vaccination and SARS-CoV-2 variants. At the level of the study: Ad26.COV2.S was injected intramuscularly once or twice, 56 days apart.

Germline-derived CDR1 and CDR2 are SEHNR and FQNEAQ (reference sequence). This CDR3 has 12 amino acids. V was clipped by 4 bases and J by 6 bases, with 10 bases between them. The repertoire was sequenced with immunoSEQ multiplex PCR; TCRdb's copy has only in-frame clones and lacks some. The sample yields about 420,000 clones, 85% to 90% seen once. Treatment specified: over 15 received Ad26.COV2.S at low or high dose, single or two shots; 5 received placebo; per-sample allocation not given. Material that was analyzed had been drawn on day 63 after the first vaccine or placebo injection. This clone was recorded at least ten times.

This rearrangement joins TRBV7-9 to TRBJ2-7, with D perhaps matching TRBD1 (5 bases). This specimen was peripheral blood, taken in a trial of Ad26.COV2.S vaccine versus placebo. The source is a person aged 18-60 years who received the Ad26.COV2.S COVID-19 vaccine or a placebo. CDR3 bases: TGTGCCAGCAGCTCCACAGGTGTCGAGCAGTACTTC. The encoded protein is CASSSTGVEQYF.